A single sample gave rise to the 21 T cell receptor beta chains below, sequenced in a study of human thymus T cells. The thymus was resected at corrective cardiac surgery. The data were produced by immunoSEQ multiplex PCR, yet TCRdb's version contains in-frame clones alone and is incomplete. The data show around 120,000 clones, with about 93% seen just once and 0.02% to 0.03% held by the top ten. What was sequenced was thymus tissue. These receptors all stem from a boy in the first two years of life with a congenital heart defect but otherwise immunologically healthy.

The rearrangement links TRBV9 to TRBJ1-3; D gene unclear. Germline V gene lookup returns CDR1 SGDLS and CDR2 YYNGEE. V was clipped by 4 bases and J by 0 bases, with 8 bases between them. The CDR3 loop spans 14 amino acids. The CDR3 is CASSSGGSGNTIYF. DNA of the CDR3: TGTGCCAGCAGCTCCGGTGGCTCTGGAAACACCATATATTTT.

The rearrangement joins TRBV4-1 to TRBJ1-1; D gene uncertain. CDR3 size: 16 residues. The germline V gene has CDR1 MGHRA and CDR2 YSYEKL. The germline V and J ends were trimmed by 4 bases and 1 base, with 16 bases remaining between them. The CDR3 nucleotides are TGCGCCAGCAGCCGTCACCATTCGGGCCGGAACACTGAAGCTTTCTTT. Translated: CASSRHHSGRNTEAFF.

The rearrangement uses TRBV29-1 and TRBJ2-5; 8 bases agree with TRBD2. The CDR3 is 14 amino acids. Germline lookup yields CDR1 SQVTM and CDR2 ANQGSEA. V lost 4 bases and J lost 3; bases outside the gene matches: 7. CDR3 in DNA: TGCAGCGTTGTATTCGGGGGGGGAAAAGAGACCCAGTACTTC. Residues: CSVVFGGGKETQYF. The whole variable domain, filled in from reference TRBV29-1 and TRBJ2-5, reads SAVISQKPSRDICQRGTSLTIQCQVDSQVTMMFWYRQQPGQSLTLIATANQGSEATYESGFVIDKFPISRPNLTFSTLTVSNMSPEDSSIYLCSVVFGGGKETQYFGPGTRLLVL.

The J gene is TRBJ1-6, the V gene TRBV19; 7 nucleotides align to TRBD1. The J segment lost 8 bases and the V segment lost 7 bases, leaving 8 bases of the junction unmatched. From germline, CDR1 is LNHDA and CDR2 SQIVND (reference sequence). This CDR3 is 14 amino acids long. The CDR3 bases are TGTGCCAGTACCCTGCGACAGGGCCATTCACCCCTCCACTTT. It specifies CASTLRQGHSPLHF.

The V gene is TRBV4-3, the J gene TRBJ1-6; D remains ambiguous. Trimming removed 2 bases from V and 6 bases from J, with 11 bases in between. This CDR3 is 15 amino acids long. The germline V gene has CDR1 LGHNA and CDR2 YSLEER. The CDR3 nucleotides read TGCGCCAGCAGCCAAAACGGCAGTAGTAATTCACCCCTCCACTTT. This sequence encodes CASSQNGSSNSPLHF.

The chain employs TRBV7-8 and TRBJ1-6; weak D call: TRBD1 (5 bases). Per germline, CDR1 SGHVS and CDR2 FQNEAQ. This CDR3 comprises 16 residues. V gave up 5 bases and J gave up 2 bases, with 13 bases separating them. CDR3 region: CASSPQGLPYNSPLHF. CDR3 bases: TGTGCCAGCAGCCCCCAGGGACTCCCCTATAATTCACCCCTCCACTTT.

The V and J genes are TRBV28 and TRBJ1-5; D call uncertain. V gave up 5 bases and J gave up 4 bases, with 18 bases separating them. CDR1 and CDR2 (germline): MDHEN, SYDVKM. This CDR3 region has 16 residues. CDR3 sequence: CASSPPPRTPNQPQHF. The CDR3 region has the DNA TGTGCCAGCAGTCCCCCCCCCAGGACCCCAAATCAGCCCCAGCATTTT.

V and J are TRBV5-1 and TRBJ2-5; no definite D call. CDR1 and CDR2 from the germline V gene are SGHRS and YFSETQ. The V end lost 3 bases, the J end lost 7 bases, and 7 bases lay between the germline ends. The CDR3 is 11 residues long. In DNA form, the CDR3 reads TGCGCCAGCAGCTGCGAAGGGACCCAGTACTTC. The encoded protein is CASSCEGTQYF.

This chain connects TRBV9 to TRBJ2-5; a possible D gene is TRBD1 (5 bases). The CDR3 extends over 13 amino acids. The V and J ends lost 3 bases and 7 bases respectively, with 13 bases between them. The germline V gene encodes CDR1 SGDLS and CDR2 YYNGEE. DNA of the CDR3: TGTGCCAGCAGCGAAGGGGCCTCGGGGACCCAGTACTTC. Encoded protein: CASSEGASGTQYF. The variable domain in full, with the rest retrieved from reference TRBV9 and TRBJ2-5, is DSGVTQTPKHLITATGQRVTLRCSPRSGDLSVYWYQQSLDQGLQFLIQYYNGEERAKGNILERFSAQQFPDLHSELNLSSLELGDSALYFCASSEGASGTQYFGPGTRLLVL.

The rearrangement uses TRBV6-1 and TRBJ1-1; the D gene is possibly TRBD1 (5 bases). The germline V gene encodes CDR1 MNHNS and CDR2 SASEGT. Trimming removed 8 bases at V and 1 base at J, with 14 bases between. This CDR3 is 14 amino acids long. CDR3 in DNA: TGTGCCAGCGAGACCGGACACCCGAACACTGAAGCTTTCTTT. It yields the protein CASETGHPNTEAFF.

V and J are TRBV15 and TRBJ1-4; TRBD1 agrees at 7 bases. CDR3 size: 16 residues. Germline V gives CDR1 LNHNV, CDR2 YYDKDF (reference sequence). The ends lost 0 bases at V and 8 bases at J; junction bases unmatched: 9. The DNA of the CDR3 is TGTGCCACCAGCAGAGATGGGGACAGATACTCAGAAAAACTGTTTTTT. Its translation is CATSRDGDRYSEKLFF.

V and J are TRBV14 and TRBJ2-3; 12 bases agree with TRBD2. The V segment lost 0 bases and the J segment 0 bases; nucleotides outside the gene matches: 19. Germline V CDR1 and CDR2: SGHDN, FVKESK. This CDR3 contains 23 residues. The CDR3 spells CASSQEIPIPTSGGSTSTDTQYF. The DNA of the CDR3 is TGTGCCAGCAGCCAAGAGATACCAATACCGACTAGCGGGGGATCCACTAGCACAGATACGCAGTATTTT.

This clone was counted a single time. This chain joins TRBV7-2 and TRBJ1-6; D ambiguous. Trimming removed 2 bases from V and 2 bases from J, with 7 bases in between. Germline assignment: CDR1 SGHTA and CDR2 FQGNSA. The CDR3 loop spans 15 amino acids. CDR3 loop: CASSLRHPYNSPLHF. The DNA of the CDR3 is TGTGCCAGCAGCTTAAGACATCCCTATAATTCACCCCTCCACTTT.

J is TRBJ2-2 and V is TRBV5-1; D could derive from TRBD1 or TRBD2 (5 bases each). The CDR3 length is 16 residues. Germline CDR1 is SGHRS and CDR2 is YFSETQ. The V and J ends lost 5 bases and 0 bases respectively, with 14 bases between them. CDR3 DNA sequence: TGCGCCAGCAGTGCCTACTCGGGGCCGAACACCGGGGAGCTGTTTTTT. It translates to CASSAYSGPNTGELFF.

The chain recombines TRBV4-2 with TRBJ2-1, with 7 bases lining up with TRBD1. This CDR3 contains 17 residues. V shed 1 base and J 3 bases; nucleotides not matched to a gene: 9. The germline CDR1 and CDR2 sequences are LGHNA and YNFKEQ. CDR3 DNA sequence: TGTGCCAGCAGCCAAGGGTTGGGGGACAGCATCTACAATGAGCAGTTCTTC. It is translated as CASSQGLGDSIYNEQFF.

The genes are TRBV5-1 and TRBJ2-1; 8 bases map to TRBD2. The length of the CDR3 is 17 residues. V shed 0 bases, J shed 2 bases, and the junction held 7 bases outside the gene matches. CDR1 and CDR2 (germline): SGHRS, YFSETQ. The CDR3: CASSLATSGGAYNEQFF. The CDR3 nucleotides read TGCGCCAGCAGCTTGGCCACGAGCGGGGGCGCCTACAATGAGCAGTTCTTC.

The genes are TRBV2 and TRBJ1-1, with 8 bases lining up with TRBD1. Losses at the gene ends were 5 bases for V and 0 bases for J; bases not matched to a gene: 11. The germline V gene has CDR1 SNHLY and CDR2 FYNNEI. The CDR3 runs 17 residues. The CDR3 nucleotides read TGTGCCAGCAGTCGACAGGGGCCTCGATTGATGAACACTGAAGCTTTCTTT. As protein: CASSRQGPRLMNTEAFF.

V is TRBV28 and J is TRBJ1-5, with 7 bases lining up with TRBD1. V was pared by 0 bases and J by 0 bases, with 11 bases of the junction left unmatched. The germline V gene has CDR1 MDHEN and CDR2 SYDVKM. The CDR3 contains 19 residues. The CDR3 bases are TGTGCCAGCAGTTTATGTCTCCCGGGACAGACTTATAGCAATCAGCCCCAGCATTTT. It translates to CASSLCLPGQTYSNQPQHF.

The chain is built from TRBV14 and TRBJ2-2; no clear D gene. Between the trimmed V and J ends, which lost 1 base and 3 bases, there was a span of 6 bases. Germline V lookup: CDR1 SGHDN, CDR2 FVKESK. CDR3 length: 14 residues. CDR3 protein: CASSQVLHTGELFF. DNA of the CDR3: TGTGCCAGCAGCCAAGTTCTCCACACCGGGGAGCTGTTTTTT.

The CDR3 spells CASSLDRWPQGTDTQYF. The CDR3 coding sequence is TGTGCCAGCAGCTTAGATAGATGGCCGCAGGGCACAGATACGCAGTATTTT. V and J are TRBV11-3 and TRBJ2-3; the D is unclear. This CDR3 has 17 residues. Germline V lookup: CDR1 SGHNT, CDR2 YENEEA. V lost 0 bases, J lost 1 base, and 14 bases lay in between.

This chain uses TRBV29-1 with TRBJ2-5; D not resolved. Trimming stripped 6 bases from V and 4 bases from J, with 6 bases between. The CDR3 runs to 10 residues. Per the germline V gene, CDR1 is SQVTM and CDR2 is ANQGSEA. CDR3 nucleotides: TGCAGCGTACGGCGAGAGACCCAGTACTTC. Encoded protein: CSVRRETQYF.